Listed below are T cell receptor beta chains from one sample, sequenced in a study of low-dose radiotherapy and immunotherapy resistance in tumors. TCRdb passed the reads through MiXCR, listing each CDR3 protein once. The table includes about 89,000 distinct CDR3 sequences, 9.4% detected once. This material consisted of PBMCs, taken before treatment. The receptors stem from a male donor with prostate cancer. CDR3s include the opening cysteine and the closing phenylalanine or tryptophan. D genes are given only for firm matches. Clone size is shown for a subset of rows, as once, few, many or a class of expanded clone.

j_gene	d_gene	abundance	v_gene	CDR3aa	CDR3nt
TRBJ1-2	NA	many	TRBV25-1	CASSGRVLDGYTF	TGTGCCAGCAGTGGAAGGGTATTGGATGGCTACACCTTC
TRBJ2-2	NA	NA	TRBV9	CASSAGQRSTGELFF	TGTGCCAGCAGCGCGGGACAAAGGTCCACCGGGGAGCTGTTTTTT
TRBJ2-6	NA	many	TRBV5-4	CASSLEGSGANVLTF	TGTGCCAGCAGCTTGGAGGGTTCTGGGGCCAACGTCCTGACTTTC
TRBJ2-1	NA	many	TRBV14	CASSQAQGTEQFF	TGTGCCAGCAGCCAAGCTCAAGGGACAGAGCAGTTCTTC
TRBJ2-7	TRBD1	many	TRBV5-1	CASSVGTVSYEQYF	TGCGCCAGCAGCGTTGGGACAGTTTCCTACGAGCAGTACTTC
TRBJ2-1	TRBD2	many	TRBV11-2	CASSYTTSGGYNEQFF	TGTGCCAGCAGCTACACTACTAGCGGCGGCTACAATGAGCAGTTCTTC
TRBJ2-6	NA	many	TRBV28	CASSSPNLGGANVLTF	TGTGCCAGCAGTTCCCCAAATCTAGGGGGGGCCAACGTCCTGACTTTC
TRBJ2-3	TRBD2	many	TRBV29-1	CSVTGSQAGGSPDTQYF	TGCAGCGTAACAGGTTCTCAAGCGGGAGGGAGCCCAGATACGCAGTATTTT
TRBJ2-7	NA	many	TRBV25-1	CASSATASSYEQYF	TGTGCCAGCAGTGCCACAGCCAGCTCCTACGAGCAGTACTTC
TRBJ2-1	TRBD2	NA	TRBV30	CAWSSGGGQFF	TGTGCCTGGAGTTCGGGGGGGGGGCAGTTCTTC
TRBJ2-3	TRBD2	once	TRBV5-5	CASSLGLAGNTDTQYF	TGTGCCAGCAGCTTGGGACTAGCGGGGAACACAGATACGCAGTATTTT
TRBJ2-7	TRBD1	many	TRBV7-2	CASSSASGGSYEQYF	TGTGCCAGCAGCTCCGCTTCAGGGGGATCCTACGAGCAGTACTTC
TRBJ1-2	NA	many	TRBV28	CASTPSGDTRFGYTF	TGTGCCAGCACTCCCTCCGGAGACACCCGCTTTGGCTACACCTTC
TRBJ2-5	NA	many	TRBV12-3/TRBV12-4	CASSFYGGSGTQYF	TGTGCCAGCAGTTTTTATGGAGGGAGCGGAACCCAGTACTTC
TRBJ2-5	NA	many	TRBV12-3/TRBV12-4	CASSFTREETQYF	TGTGCCAGCAGTTTTACTAGGGAAGAGACCCAGTACTTC
TRBJ1-1	TRBD1	NA	TRBV20-1	CSARDWTGDTEAFF	TGCAGTGCTAGAGATTGGACAGGGGATACTGAAGCTTTCTTT
TRBJ2-5	TRBD1	many	TRBV7-2	CASSSDRQETQYF	TGTGCCAGCAGCTCGGACAGGCAAGAGACCCAGTACTTC
TRBJ2-7	NA	many	TRBV11-2	CASSPLRGTYEQYF	TGTGCCAGCAGCCCCCTGAGGGGAACCTACGAGCAGTACTTC
TRBJ2-1	TRBD1	many	TRBV10-3	CAISESPGGYNEQFF	TGTGCCATCAGTGAGTCGCCAGGGGGCTACAATGAGCAGTTCTTC
TRBJ1-1	NA	many	TRBV18	CASSPAQGRENTEAFF	TGTGCCAGCTCACCAGCCCAGGGTAGGGAGAACACTGAAGCTTTCTTT
TRBJ2-7	NA	many	TRBV20-1	CSARGTVSSYEQYF	TGCAGTGCGAGGGGGACCGTCAGCTCCTACGAGCAGTACTTC
TRBJ1-5	NA	many	TRBV9	CASSARGSNQPQHF	TGTGCCAGCAGCGCCAGGGGCAGCAATCAGCCCCAGCATTTT
TRBJ1-4	TRBD1	many	TRBV4-1	CASSQGDRGREKLFF	TGCGCCAGCAGCCAAGGGGACAGGGGGAGAGAAAAACTGTTTTTT